The entry below gives a single T cell receptor beta chain sequence along with its context. Its antigen is still unknown. Base qualities were left out, and no much larger clone turns up one base away. The sample is drawn from a study of CD8+ T cells in alopecia areata (dated 2018 in TCRdb). Background on the whole study: Treated patients were enrolled in an open-label pilot trial of oral tofacitinib, 5 to 10 mg twice daily, for moderate-to-severe alopecia areata. Biopsies were taken from tofacitinib-treated patients at baseline and again at 4 and 24 weeks into treatment, and several of those patients also had a later scalp biopsy. The study used high-throughput TCRbeta sequencing to examine T cell clonal expansion in alopecia areata, in both the C3H/HeJ mouse model and human patients. RNA was obtained with the PAXgene miRNA kit for fixed scalp, the miRNeasy kit for PBMCs, and the RNeasy kit for mouse skin. Patients stayed on tofacitinib for 6 to 18 months and then had 6 months of follow-up off drug so that delayed response and recurrence could be assessed. Scalp tissue and sorted CD4+ and CD8+ peripheral blood T cells from patchy and totalis/universalis alopecia areata patients and from healthy controls were covered by human TCRbeta sequencing. Scalp clonality was compared across normal scalp (n=4), patchy alopecia areata scalp (n=8), and alopecia totalis/universalis scalp (n=8). Amplification of TCRbeta CDR3 regions was done by immunoSEQ multiplex PCR using 35 Vbeta forward primers and 13 Jbeta reverse primers.

Trimming removed 6 bases from V and 5 bases from J, leaving 14 bases between the germline ends. From the germline V gene, CDR1 is SNHLY and CDR2 is FYNNEI. The CDR3 covers 15 residues, taking in both the cysteine and the phenylalanine. The entry retains the CDR3 DNA only, 45 bases that are in frame from base 1. The protocol used for the library was the immunoSEQ multiplex PCR assay. RNA was extracted from all samples and reverse transcribed into cDNA, which served as template for TCR sequencing. First-strand cDNA was synthesized using SuperScript III with a 2:1 mix of oligo-dT and random hexamers. Amplification bias was assessed with a synthetic immune receptor repertoire, and residual bias was removed computationally. Turning to the authors' computational methods: Raw reads were preprocessed to remove errors, and CDR3 was defined by IMGT conventions from the conserved cysteine to phenylalanine. Clonality was calculated as 1 minus Shannon entropy normalized by log2 of the number of productive unique TCRs. Whether scalp clones were CD4 or CD8 was inferred by matching scalp TCRbeta sequences against CD4 and CD8 repertoires sorted from blood. This immuneACCESS table, as held by TCRdb, lists in-frame sequences with V and J called but not all clones. Of the missing ones, under half trace to an unresolved V gene in checked studies; the others have no known cause. V, J and clone size are taken as reported in that table, and D and trimming were inferred from the DNA itself. Here the sample has 10,000 to 15,000 clones; around three fifths occur a single time. The ten most abundant clones make up about 14% of the sample.

General study outcomes and caveats: Shared TCR sequences between patients were less evident than in mice, which may be partly attributable to HLA diversity in the patient population. Resident alphabeta T cells in normal human skin are also sequenced, complicating scalp TCR repertoire analysis, unlike mouse skin dominated by gammadelta T cells. Lesional scalp, especially in alopecia totalis/universalis, showed higher clonality and more expanded CD8+ clones than normal scalp, suggesting antigenic drive.

Lesional scalp punch biopsies and peripheral blood were collected from alopecia areata patients. Human scalp biopsies were fixed immediately in PAXgene tissue containers. This TCR was recovered from a human donor with alopecia areata. The sample consisted of skin. The chain is encoded by TRBV2 joined to TRBJ1-6; there is no confident call for the D gene. The CDR3 amino acid sequence is: CASRRTSLDNSPLHF. The DNA sequence is as follows: TGTGCCAGCAGGAGGACTTCCCTGGATAATTCACCCCTCCACTTT.